This section outlines one T cell receptor (beta chain) sequence together with its context. The data derive from a study of blood T cell repertoires in COVID-19. Study in general: Specimens from acute and convalescent COVID-19 originated in the United States, Italy and Spain. The cDNA or gDNA used as material had been derived from T cells, B-cell-depleted T cells, or PBMCs.

Patients of the Seattle cohort, enrolled during active infection, were followed longitudinally. Authors' processing steps: Reference gene primer amplification yielded estimated nucleated cell counts. TCRdb's table, derived via immunoSEQ multiplex PCR, lists solely in-frame clones and lacks some. D and trimming were read from the DNA, whereas the V and J calls and clone size are those reported in that table. The data show some 160,000 clones, with approximately 90% seen just once and almost 5% held by the top ten. Sequencing input: peripheral blood. This sequence originates from a man younger than 30 with COVID-19, enrolled during active disease.

The CDR3 sequence: CASRSYSGKGYTGELFF. CDR3 DNA: TGTGCCAGCAGGAGCTATTCAGGGAAAGGTTACACCGGGGAGCTGTTTTTT. This chain uses TRBV27 with TRBJ2-2, with D possibly TRBD1 on 5 matching bases. The CDR3 loop spans 17 amino acids. The germline V gene encodes CDR1 MNHEY and CDR2 SMNVEV (reference sequence). Trimming took off 6 bases at V and 3 bases at J, with 20 bases between the two ends.